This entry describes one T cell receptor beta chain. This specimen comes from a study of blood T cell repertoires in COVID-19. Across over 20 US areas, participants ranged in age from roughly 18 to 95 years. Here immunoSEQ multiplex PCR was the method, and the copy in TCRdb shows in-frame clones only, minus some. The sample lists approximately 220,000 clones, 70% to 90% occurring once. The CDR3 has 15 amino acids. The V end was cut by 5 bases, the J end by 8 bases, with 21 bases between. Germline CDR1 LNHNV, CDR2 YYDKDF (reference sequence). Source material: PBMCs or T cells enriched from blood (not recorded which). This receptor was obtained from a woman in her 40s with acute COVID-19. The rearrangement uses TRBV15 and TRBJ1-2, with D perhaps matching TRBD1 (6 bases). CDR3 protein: CATSPSRWQGLGYTF. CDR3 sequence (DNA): TGTGCCACCAGCCCCTCTAGGTGGCAGGGGTTAGGCTACACCTTC.